One and the same sample provided the 21 T cell receptor beta chains below, sequenced in a study of response to subunit inactivated influenza vaccine. TCRdb called the RT-PCR reads again in MiXCR, with one record for every CDR3 protein. Of a few hundred thousand distinct CDR3 sequences listed, around 13% are singletons. The starting material was PBMCs from blood, obtained 11 to 12 days after vaccination. Receptors were obtained from a man aged 50 to 60 who received an inactivated influenza vaccine.

J is TRBJ2-1 and V is TRBV20-1; 11 bases line up with TRBD2. Trimming cost V 1 base and J 10 bases; bases outside gene matches: 6. The CDR3 is made up of 14 amino acids. Germline loops: CDR1 DFQATT, CDR2 SNEGSKA (reference sequence). The CDR3 sequence: CSARVRLAGGEQFF. The CDR3 DNA sequence: TGCAGTGCTAGAGTGCGGCTAGCGGGAGGCGAGCAGTTCTTC.

This clonotype was seen more than once but under ten times. This CDR3 is CASRAVRDTQYF. CDR3 nucleotide sequence: TGTGCCAGCAGAGCGGTCAGAGATACGCAGTATTTT. The V call is TRBV12-3 or TRBV12-4, the J call TRBJ2-3, with TRBD2 as a possible D gene (5 bases). The CDR3 consists of 12 residues. Trimming pared 6 bases from V and 5 bases from J, leaving 9 bases between.

V usage is TRBV30 and J usage is TRBJ1-1; 9 bases match TRBD1. Germline-derived CDR1 and CDR2 are GTSNPN and SVGIG (reference sequence). V was pared by 4 bases and J by 5 bases, with 8 bases of the junction left unmatched. The CDR3 spans 14 residues. As DNA, the CDR3 is TGTGCCTGGAACATTGGACAGGGGAGGACTGAAGCTTTCTTT. This encodes CAWNIGQGRTEAFF.

This clonotype was recorded a few times. The chain links TRBV4-2 to TRBJ2-7; 7 nucleotides agree with TRBD1. From germline, CDR1 is LGHNA and CDR2 YNFKEQ. The length of the CDR3 is 18 residues. Germline trimming cut 0 bases from V and 2 bases from J; bases unmatched to any gene: 13. The CDR3 here is CASSQDRPTGIIPYEQYF. The CDR3 DNA reads as TGTGCCAGCAGCCAAGACCGCCCGACAGGGATTATTCCCTACGAGCAGTACTTC.

This sequence joins TRBV7-2 and TRBJ2-3, with D perhaps TRBD1 (7 bases). This CDR3 is 14 amino acids long. Germline V gene data show CDR1 as SGHTA and CDR2 as FQGNSA. The V end was cut by 5 bases, the J end by 7 bases, with 16 bases between. CDR3 bases: TGTGCCAGCAGCCTGGAGGGGGCCGTGTATACGCAGTATTTT. Translated, it gives CASSLEGAVYTQYF.

There are many counts of this clonotype. This chain joins TRBV5-5 and TRBJ2-1; 9 bases line up with TRBD2. CDR3 length: 16 residues. With V trimmed by 1 base and J by 4 bases, 6 bases remained unmatched. The germline V gene encodes CDR1 SGHKS and CDR2 YYEKEE (reference sequence). Here the CDR3 reads CASSLIAGGLYNEQFF. CDR3 nucleotides: TGTGCCAGCAGCTTGATCGCGGGGGGGCTTTACAATGAGCAGTTCTTC.

V is TRBV6-1 and J is TRBJ2-7, with a possible D match to TRBD2 (6 bases). The ends were cut back, 6 bases at V and 2 bases at J, with 17 bases in the middle. CDR1 and CDR2 (germline): MNHNS, SASEGT. This CDR3 is 15 amino acids long. The CDR3 DNA sequence: TGTGCCAGCAGACTCAGCGGGCGGCGCCCCTACGAGCAGTACTTC. Protein sequence: CASRLSGRRPYEQYF.

The J gene is TRBJ2-2, the V gene TRBV9, with 8 bases that match TRBD2. The trim removed 0 bases at V and 0 bases at J, leaving 7 bases unmatched. The CDR3 loop spans 18 amino acids. Germline lookup yields CDR1 SGDLS and CDR2 YYNGEE. The CDR3 DNA is TGTGCCAGCAGCGTAGTCGGCCTAGCGGGCGCGAACACCGGGGAGCTGTTTTTT. It is translated as CASSVVGLAGANTGELFF.

This CDR3 reads CATSRGGGADTGELFF. As DNA, the CDR3 is TGTGCCACCAGCAGAGGCGGAGGGGCGGACACCGGGGAGCTGTTTTTT. The chain has TRBV15 and TRBJ2-2; TRBD2 might be the D (6 bases). Germline CDR1 reads LNHNV; CDR2 reads YYDKDF (reference sequence). Between the trimmed V and J ends, which lost 1 base and 3 bases, there was a span of 12 bases. This CDR3 has 16 amino acids.

This clonotype has a count of ten or more. This chain links TRBV7-2 with TRBJ1-3; TRBD1 is a possible D gene (5 bases). The CDR3 spans 16 residues. Germline CDR1 reads SGHTA; CDR2 reads FQGNSA. Trimming took off 1 base at V and 0 bases at J, with 10 bases between the two ends. CDR3 sequence reads: CASSLGDPGSGNTIYF. The CDR3 DNA reads TGTGCCAGCAGCTTAGGGGACCCAGGCTCTGGAAACACCATATATTTT.

The J gene is TRBJ2-7, the V gene TRBV7-6; 7 bases are a match to TRBD2. The V and J ends lost 11 bases and 3 bases, in that order; junction bases with no gene match: 10. The CDR3 is 13 amino acids. Germline loops: CDR1 SGHVS, CDR2 FNYEAQ. The CDR3 DNA reads TGTGCCGTCCGGGACTATAAGGGCTACGAGCAGTACTTC. Translation: CAVRDYKGYEQYF.

The rearrangement joins TRBV7-8 to TRBJ2-1, with D uncertain. Trimming pared 5 bases from V and 0 bases from J, leaving 17 bases between. Germline V gives CDR1 SGHVS, CDR2 FQNEAQ. The CDR3 totals 17 residues. The CDR3 here is CASSVGRSSSSYNEQFF. In DNA, the CDR3 is TGTGCCAGCAGCGTCGGACGGTCGTCTAGCTCCTACAATGAGCAGTTCTTC.

The J gene is TRBJ2-1, the V gene TRBV9; D remains ambiguous. Looked up from germline, CDR1 is SGDLS and CDR2 is YYNGEE. The CDR3 runs 16 residues. V lost 0 bases and J 6 bases, leaving 16 bases between the germline ends. In DNA form, the CDR3 reads TGTGCCAGCAGCGTAGATCTTGAGCGACTCCGCAATGAGCAGTTCTTC. It specifies CASSVDLERLRNEQFF. Full variable domain (rest looked up from reference TRBV9 and TRBJ2-1): DSGVTQTPKHLITATGQRVTLRCSPRSGDLSVYWYQQSLDQGLQFLIQYYNGEERAKGNILERFSAQQFPDLHSELNLSSLELGDSALYFCASSVDLERLRNEQFFGPGTRLTVL.

V is TRBV21-1 and J is TRBJ2-1; whether TRBD2, the table's D call, matches the DNA was not checked. TRBV21-1 is a documented pseudogene. The CDR3 has 16 residues. The CDR3 coding sequence is TGTGCCAGCAGCAAAAGTGCGGAGCGGGCCCAAAATGAGCAGTTCTTC. It specifies CASSKSAERAQNEQFF.

This clonotype was recorded many times. The rearrangement links TRBV19 to TRBJ1-1; 9 nucleotides agree with TRBD1. Germline assignment: CDR1 LNHDA and CDR2 SQIVND (reference sequence). This CDR3 region has 14 residues. V was pared by 8 bases and J by 5 bases, with 9 bases of the junction left unmatched. CDR3 residues: CASCQTGGRTEAFF. As DNA, the CDR3 is TGTGCCAGTTGCCAGACAGGGGGACGGACTGAAGCTTTCTTT.

This clonotype came up many times. The V gene is TRBV10-3, the J gene TRBJ2-1; 7 bases map to TRBD1. This CDR3 spans 12 amino acids. Germline V gene lookup returns CDR1 ENHRY and CDR2 SYGVKD. The junction had 3 bases not matched to a gene; V was cut back by 6 bases and J by 7 bases. DNA for the CDR3: TGTGCCATCAGCGAGGGGGCTAATGAGCAGTTCTTC. Its protein product is CAISEGANEQFF.

The chain combines TRBV7-8 with TRBJ2-1; 11 positions match TRBD2. V gave up 7 bases and J gave up 0 bases; unmatched junction bases: 8. There are 17 residues in the CDR3. The germline gives CDR1 SGHVS, CDR2 FQNEAQ. CDR3 residues: CASKSSGGVSSYNEQFF. For the CDR3, the DNA is TGTGCCAGCAAGAGTAGCGGGGGGGTGAGCTCCTACAATGAGCAGTTCTTC.

This clonotype was seen a handful of times. The chain employs TRBV7-2 and TRBJ1-3, with 12 bases fitting TRBD1. Trimming removed 8 bases from V and 5 bases from J; junction bases left unmatched: 4. The CDR3 spans 14 residues. CDR1 SGHTA and CDR2 FQGNSA come from the germline V gene. The CDR3 DNA follows: TGTGCCAGCGTGGGACAGGGGGCTAGAAACACCATATATTTT. It yields the protein CASVGQGARNTIYF.

This clonotype was picked up a small number of times. The chain combines TRBV27 with TRBJ1-1; the D gene is possibly TRBD1 (6 bases). Germline CDR1 MNHEY, CDR2 SMNVEV (reference sequence). The germline V and J ends were trimmed by 3 bases and 1 base, with 9 bases remaining between them. This CDR3 is 14 amino acids long. CDR3 DNA: TGTGCCAGCAGTTTCCTGGGGGCGAACACTGAAGCTTTCTTT. Amino acid sequence: CASSFLGANTEAFF.

In the case of this clonotype: With a much larger clone just one base away, this may be a read error. The rearrangement links TRBV7-3 to TRBJ2-2; TRBD1 matches at 8 bases. V was clipped by 4 bases and J by 3 bases; unmatched bases: 4. This CDR3 is 15 amino acids long. CDR1 is SGHTA and CDR2 is FQGTGA in the germline V gene. The CDR3 coding sequence is TGTGCCAGCAGCTCAGGGGGCGCGGACACCGGGGAGCTGTTTTTT. Translating it yields CASSSGGADTGELFF.

The V and J genes are TRBV20-1 and TRBJ1-1; D is ambiguous. Trimming took off 1 base at V and 4 bases at J, with 10 bases between the two ends. Germline V gene lookup returns CDR1 DFQATT and CDR2 SNEGSKA (reference sequence). The CDR3 extends over 13 amino acids. The CDR3 DNA reads TGCAGTGCTAGAGTGGCCCCGAGCACTGAAGCTTTCTTT. Amino acids: CSARVAPSTEAFF.